This T cell receptor (beta chain) originates from a study of long-term antiretroviral therapy in people with HIV. Assay version v3.0 of immunoSEQ was used, and it was run at survey level. Method: immunoSEQ multiplex PCR; TCRdb's copy keeps in-frame clones and lacks some. The data hold about 20,000 clones, with just under 80% observed a single time. V gave up 2 bases and J gave up 2 bases, with 13 bases separating them. The CDR3 spans 15 residues. Germline V gene data show CDR1 as MNHNY and CDR2 as SVGAGI (reference sequence). This TCR was recovered from a woman aged 45-65 years with HIV. The starting material was unsorted PBMCs, obtained 0.3 years after starting antiretroviral therapy. The chain uses TRBV6-6 and TRBJ2-7; tentatively, D is TRBD1 (5 bases). The CDR3 spells CASSYGSRETYEQYF. The CDR3 DNA reads as TGTGCCAGCAGTTACGGTAGCAGGGAAACCTACGAGCAGTACTTC.